These 24 T cell receptor beta chains share one sample of origin, sequenced in a study of OX40 agonist ivuxolimab in advanced cancers. Assay used: immunoSEQ multiplex PCR; TCRdb lists only in-frame clones, some missing. The sample records about 54,000 clones, roughly 86% being singletons. The sample was CD4+ or CD8+ T cells sorted from blood, taken in a trial of the OX40 agonist ivuxolimab. The receptors originated from an adult with an advanced solid tumor such as melanoma, head and neck, liver or kidney cancer.

The chain uses TRBV30 and TRBJ2-7; 7 nucleotides agree with TRBD1. The CDR3 runs 12 residues. Germline CDR1 reads GTSNPN; CDR2 reads SVGIG (reference sequence). Unmatched junction bases numbered 2, after V lost 4 bases and J lost 2 bases. Here the CDR3 DNA reads TGTGCCTGGAAGACAGGGACCTACGAGCAGTACTTC. This sequence encodes CAWKTGTYEQYF. The full variable domain, completed using reference TRBV30 and TRBJ2-7, is SQTIHQWPATLVQPVGSPLSLECTVEGTSNPNLYWYRQAAGRGLQLLFYSVGIGQISSEVPQNLSASRPQDRQFILSSKKLLLSDSGFYLCAWKTGTYEQYFGPGTRLTVT.

CDR3 amino acids: CASTPIGQNNYGYTF. Written as DNA, the CDR3 is TGTGCCAGCACCCCTATCGGGCAGAATAACTATGGCTACACCTTC. The rearrangement uses TRBV7-9 and TRBJ1-2; D is uncertain. Trimming removed 7 bases at V and 1 base at J, with 16 bases between. Per germline, CDR1 SEHNR and CDR2 FQNEAQ (reference sequence). This CDR3 comprises 15 residues.

The rearrangement joins TRBV19 to TRBJ2-5; D remains ambiguous. V was cut by 5 bases and J by 4 bases, with 11 bases left in between. The CDR3 runs 13 residues. The germline CDR1 and CDR2 sequences are LNHDA and SQIVND (reference sequence). For the CDR3, the DNA is TGTGCCAGTAGTTTGGGCCGACTAGAGACCCAGTACTTC. This translates into CASSLGRLETQYF. Variable domain in full (rest from reference TRBV19 and TRBJ2-5): DGGITQSPKYLFRKEGQNVTLSCEQNLNHDAMYWYRQDPGQGLRLIYYSQIVNDFQKGDIAEGYSVSREKKESFPLTVTSAQKNPTAFYLCASSLGRLETQYFGPGTRLLVL.

The CDR3 spells CASSPRLAGDAETQYF. The CDR3 DNA follows: TGCGCCAGCAGCCCCCGACTAGCGGGAGATGCAGAGACCCAGTACTTC. V and J are TRBV4-1 and TRBJ2-5, with 12 nucleotides matching TRBD2. There are 16 residues in the CDR3. The J segment lost 4 bases and the V segment lost 4 bases, leaving 7 bases of the junction unmatched. The germline CDR1 and CDR2 sequences are MGHRA and YSYEKL.

This chain links TRBV19 with TRBJ1-5; no clear D. Germline V gene sequence: CDR1 LNHDA, CDR2 SQIVND (reference sequence). The V end lost 3 bases, the J end lost 1 base, and 7 bases lay between the germline ends. This CDR3 comprises 14 residues. The CDR3 DNA reads TGTGCCAGTAGTATCGGCTGGAGCAATCAGCCCCAGCATTTT. This translates into CASSIGWSNQPQHF.

The chain joins TRBV28 to TRBJ2-5, with 11 bases aligning to TRBD2. The end of the DNA is better explained by TRBJ2-7, so the J call may be wrong. The CDR3 length is 15 residues. Germline loops: CDR1 MDHEN, CDR2 SYDVKM. Written as DNA, the CDR3 is TGTGCCAGCACGAATAGCGGGAGGGCCTCCTACGAGCAGTACTTC. Translated: CASTNSGRASYEQYF.

The chain couples TRBV11-3 to TRBJ2-1; D is unresolved. Germline values: CDR1 SGHNT, CDR2 YENEEA. This CDR3 has 15 residues. Deletions cut 1 base from V and 2 bases from J, with 9 bases between. The CDR3 is CASSLAARPYNEQFF. In DNA, the CDR3 is TGTGCCAGCAGCTTAGCGGCTAGGCCCTACAATGAGCAGTTCTTC. The full variable domain, its missing parts supplied by reference TRBV11-3 and TRBJ2-1, is EAGVVQSPRYKIIEKKQPVAFWCNPISGHNTLYWYLQNLGQGPELLIRYENEEAVDDSQLPKDRFSAERLKGVDSTLKIQPAELGDSAVYLCASSLAARPYNEQFFGPGTRLTVL.

The chain couples TRBV28 to TRBJ1-2; D might be TRBD1 (5 bases). This CDR3 has 18 residues. CDR1 and CDR2 (germline): MDHEN, SYDVKM. The V and J ends lost 6 bases and 0 bases respectively, with 23 bases between them. The CDR3 loop is CASRPRRDPTGANYGYTF. CDR3 DNA: TGTGCCAGCAGGCCACGACGGGACCCCACCGGGGCTAACTATGGCTACACCTTC.

The chain couples TRBV5-4 to TRBJ2-1; TRBD2 matches at 14 bases. J gave up 14 bases and V 0 bases, and 4 bases lay outside the gene matches. Germline CDR1 is SGHNT and CDR2 is YYREEE (reference sequence). This CDR3 contains 14 residues. The CDR3 reads CASSLGLAGGPKFF. In DNA form, the CDR3 reads TGTGCCAGCAGCTTGGGACTAGCGGGAGGGCCGAAGTTCTTC.

This clone was seen only once. The chain couples TRBV7-2 to TRBJ1-4; D ambiguous. The length of the CDR3 is 17 residues. V lost 3 bases to trimming and J lost 0 bases, with 14 bases between them. Germline V gene data show CDR1 as SGHTA and CDR2 as FQGNSA. The DNA of the CDR3 is TGTGCCAGCAGCTTCGAGAACCCGAGGGCAACTAATGAAAAACTGTTTTTT. Residues: CASSFENPRATNEKLFF.

The rearrangement uses TRBV5-6 and TRBJ2-7; 7 positions agree with TRBD2. J lost 2 bases, V lost 4 bases, and 12 bases had no gene match. The length of the CDR3 is 16 residues. Germline-derived CDR1 and CDR2 are SGHDT and YYEEEE. The CDR3 here is CASSPGFLADTYEQYF. The CDR3 DNA reads as TGTGCCAGCAGCCCTGGGTTCCTAGCGGACACCTACGAGCAGTACTTC.

The rearrangement uses TRBV7-9 and TRBJ1-2; TRBD1 aligns across 7 bases. Per the germline V gene, CDR1 is SEHNR and CDR2 is FQNEAQ (reference sequence). This CDR3 spans 13 amino acids. V dropped 8 bases and J dropped 7; count of bases not matched to a gene: 10. CDR3 DNA sequence: TGTGCCAGCGGTGACAGGGAAGTAGGTGGCTACACCTTC. It codes for CASGDREVGGYTF.

V gene TRBV19 combines with J gene TRBJ2-2; weak D call: TRBD1 (6 bases). Germline CDR1 is LNHDA and CDR2 is SQIVND (reference sequence). CDR3 length: 14 amino acids. The germline V and J ends were trimmed by 2 bases and 5 bases, with 9 bases remaining between them. Written as DNA, the CDR3 is TGTGCCAGTAGTATAAACAGGGAAACCGGGGAGCTGTTTTTT. This translates into CASSINRETGELFF. Using reference TRBV19 and TRBJ2-2 for the parts outside the CDR3, the full variable domain is DGGITQSPKYLFRKEGQNVTLSCEQNLNHDAMYWYRQDPGQGLRLIYYSQIVNDFQKGDIAEGYSVSREKKESFPLTVTSAQKNPTAFYLCASSINRETGELFFGEGSRLTVL.

This clone has a handful of counts. This chain connects TRBV6-6 to TRBJ1-2; D remains unclear. Deletions cut 7 bases from V and 5 bases from J, with 17 bases between. This CDR3 region has 14 residues. The germline CDR1 and CDR2 sequences are MNHNY and SVGAGI (reference sequence). The CDR3 DNA reads TGTGCCAGCACCGGACTGGCCTCCCTTTATGGCTACACCTTC. Protein product: CASTGLASLYGYTF.

The V gene is TRBV18, the J gene TRBJ1-2, with 7 bases matching TRBD1. The CDR3 consists of 13 residues. V gave up 5 bases and J gave up 6 bases; unmatched junction bases: 6. In germline, CDR1 is KGHSH, CDR2 LQKENI. The CDR3 DNA sequence: TGTGCCAGCTCAGCTACCGGGACAGATGGCTACACCTTC. Protein product: CASSATGTDGYTF.

The J gene is TRBJ2-1, the V gene TRBV7-9; D may be TRBD1 or TRBD2 (5 bases each). This CDR3 contains 16 residues. V lost 4 bases to trimming and J lost 5 bases, with 18 bases between them. Germline lookup yields CDR1 SEHNR and CDR2 FQNEAQ (reference sequence). The CDR3 region is CASSSLVGGWDNEQFF. CDR3 nucleotides: TGTGCCAGCAGCTCCCTGGTTGGGGGTTGGGACAATGAGCAGTTCTTC.

The chain links TRBV27 to TRBJ1-5; no reliable D call. CDR3 length: 15 residues. V shed 7 bases and J shed 1 base, with 14 bases lying between them. The V gene's germline CDR1 is MNHEY and CDR2 SMNVEV (reference sequence). The CDR3 loop is CASNLGLPSNQPQHF. CDR3 nucleotide sequence: TGTGCCAGCAACCTCGGGCTCCCAAGCAATCAGCCCCAGCATTTT.

This chain connects TRBV28 to TRBJ2-3; 10 positions agree with TRBD2. The germline V gene has CDR1 MDHEN and CDR2 SYDVKM. The CDR3 length is 16 residues. The V gene end was trimmed by 3 bases and the J gene end by 4 bases; junction bases not matched to a gene: 7. This CDR3 is CASSFRAGGVPDTQYF. The CDR3, as DNA: TGTGCCAGCAGTTTTCGAGCGGGGGGGGTCCCAGATACGCAGTATTTT.

V is TRBV11-3 and J is TRBJ2-1, with TRBD1 matching over 9 bases. Trimming removed 5 bases from V and 9 bases from J; junction bases left unmatched: 8. The CDR3 length is 14 residues. CDR1 and CDR2 (germline): SGHNT, YENEEA. DNA of the CDR3: TGTGCCAGCAGCAGAGGGACAGGGAACGGTGAGCAGTTCTTC. Translation: CASSRGTGNGEQFF.

The chain has TRBV6-5 and TRBJ1-3; D is perhaps TRBD1 (6 bases). Germline loops: CDR1 MNHEY, CDR2 SVGAGI. The length of the CDR3 is 14 residues. V dropped 2 bases and J dropped 2 bases, with 7 bases sitting between them. CDR3: CASSYRQAGNTIYF. The CDR3 DNA is TGTGCCAGCAGTTACCGACAGGCTGGAAACACCATATATTTT.

The rearrangement joins TRBV11-3 to TRBJ2-5; no definite D call. Between the trimmed V and J ends, which lost 4 bases and 5 bases, there was a span of 11 bases. The CDR3 length is 13 residues. Germline CDR1 and CDR2: SGHNT and YENEEA. Here the CDR3 reads CASSSDPTETQYF. The CDR3 coding sequence is TGTGCCAGCAGCTCGGACCCCACGGAGACCCAGTACTTC.

Only a few counts were recorded for this clone. The gene calls are TRBV6-6 and TRBJ2-4; 13 bases line up with TRBD2. Germline V gene sequence: CDR1 MNHNY, CDR2 SVGAGI (reference sequence). The CDR3 extends over 16 amino acids. The V and J ends lost 7 bases and 4 bases, in that order; junction bases with no gene match: 7. The DNA of the CDR3 is TGTGCCAGCACCCGGACTAGCGGGAGCTTTAAAAACATTCAGTACTTC. Its protein product is CASTRTSGSFKNIQYF.

The table lists this clone with a few counts. One end of the junction does not line up with germline, which may come from a read error. This chain links TRBV6-5 with TRBJ1-1; no clear D. The CDR3 spans 12 residues. Looked up from germline, CDR1 is MNHEY and CDR2 is SVGAGI. The CDR3 coding sequence is TGTGTCAGCAGGACGGGATTGTCTGAAGCTTTCTTT. Protein product: CVSRTGLSEAFF.

V is TRBV7-8 and J is TRBJ2-1; 13 nucleotides agree with TRBD2. Germline loops: CDR1 SGHVS, CDR2 FQNEAQ. The junction had 12 bases not matched to a gene; V was cut back by 10 bases and J by 0 bases. The CDR3 extends over 18 amino acids. This CDR3 is CATELRLAGGRSYNEQFF. The CDR3 DNA follows: TGTGCCACAGAATTAAGACTAGCGGGAGGTCGCTCCTACAATGAGCAGTTCTTC.